The 17 T cell receptor beta chains listed next were all sequenced from one sample in a study of response to subunit inactivated influenza vaccine. In TCRdb, the RT-PCR reads were re-called with MiXCR into one record per CDR3 protein. The sample lists fewer than 700,000 distinct CDR3 sequences, approximately 13% seen once, with about an eighth in the top ten. Material: PBMCs from blood, obtained about 40 days after vaccination. The receptors here all came from a man aged 50-59 years who received an inactivated influenza vaccine.

The sample holds many counts of this clonotype. The J gene is TRBJ1-2, the V gene TRBV6-1; D unresolved. Trimming pared 1 base from V and 4 bases from J, leaving 4 bases between. CDR1 is MNHNS and CDR2 is SASEGT in the germline V gene. This CDR3 comprises 12 residues. CDR3 nucleotides: TGTGCCAGCAGTGAAGACGGCTATGGCTACACCTTC. The encoded protein is CASSEDGYGYTF.

The chain has TRBV3-1 and TRBJ2-6; D is unclear. CDR1 is LGHDT, CDR2 YNNKEL, per germline (reference sequence). The V end lost 4 bases, the J end lost 4 bases, and 11 bases lay between the germline ends. The CDR3 loop spans 15 amino acids. CDR3 nucleotide sequence: TGTGCCAGCAGCCCGACTCATGCCGGGGCCAACGTCCTGACTTTC. Residues: CASSPTHAGANVLTF.

For this clonotype: The DNA is left out, because the CDR3 cannot be placed on it with certainty; the CDR3 is given as TCRdb lists it. V and J are TRBV12-3 or TRBV12-4 and TRBJ2-3; the listed D gene, TRBD2, was not tested against the DNA. The length of the CDR3 is 15 amino acids, counting both ends. The CDR3 here is CASKYVGRGTDTQYF.

The CDR3 reads CASSPRARGQETQYF. DNA of the CDR3: TGTGCCAGCTCACCACGGGCCAGGGGGCAAGAGACCCAGTACTTC. The chain links TRBV18 to TRBJ2-5; 7 bases map to TRBD1. V lost 1 base, J lost 2 bases, and 4 bases stayed unmatched. The CDR3 extends over 15 amino acids. Germline CDR1 is KGHSH and CDR2 is LQKENI.

The chain couples TRBV7-2 to TRBJ1-2, with D possibly matching TRBD1 (6 bases). CDR1 SGHTA and CDR2 FQGNSA come from the germline V gene. The V and J ends lost 0 bases and 4 bases respectively, with 12 bases between them. The CDR3 is 15 amino acids. Written as DNA, the CDR3 is TGTGCCAGCAGCTTAGCGAAGGGGGAGATCTATGGCTACACCTTC. Encoded protein: CASSLAKGEIYGYTF.

This clonotype was detected a few times. This chain joins TRBV4-1 and TRBJ2-1; the match to TRBD2 covers 10 bases. The germline V gene encodes CDR1 MGHRA and CDR2 YSYEKL. After removal of 5 bases from V and 9 bases from J, the junction contained 10 bases not matched to a gene. The CDR3 contains 15 residues. CDR3 DNA sequence: TGCGCCAGCAGCTTTCGGACTAGCGGAAGTCCTGAGCAGTTCTTC. Its translation: CASSFRTSGSPEQFF.

This clonotype has just a few counts. This chain connects TRBV7-8 to TRBJ2-7; the D gene is possibly TRBD2 (5 bases). V was trimmed by 6 bases and J by 7 bases, leaving 19 bases between them. The CDR3 totals 14 residues. Germline V gives CDR1 SGHVS, CDR2 FQNEAQ. CDR3 in amino acids: CASSSRWASGEQYF. The CDR3 DNA is TGTGCCAGCAGTTCCCGCTGGGCATCGGGGGAGCAGTACTTC.

This sequence joins TRBV25-1 and TRBJ1-1; D not certain. Germline CDR1 and CDR2: MGHDK and SYGVNS. V lost 2 bases and J lost 7, with 11 bases in between. This CDR3 has 13 residues. The CDR3 reads CASSESSYREAFF. In DNA form, the CDR3 reads TGTGCCAGCAGTGAAAGTAGTTACCGTGAAGCTTTCTTT.

This clonotype came up a few times. The rearrangement links TRBV28 to TRBJ2-7; 7 nucleotides align to TRBD1. Germline V gene sequence: CDR1 MDHEN, CDR2 SYDVKM. J gave up 6 bases and V 5 bases, and 13 bases lay outside the gene matches. CDR3 length equals 15 residues. CDR3 region: CASSPADREPGEQYF. CDR3 nucleotides: TGTGCCAGCAGTCCAGCAGACAGGGAACCGGGCGAGCAGTACTTC.

This clonotype was counted between two and nine times. The gene calls are TRBV12-3 or TRBV12-4 and TRBJ2-6; maybe TRBD2 (5 bases). The length of the CDR3 is 17 residues. V was cut by 7 bases and J by 0 bases, with 16 bases left in between. The CDR3 DNA reads TGTGCCAGCACTGGACTTCCTGCTAGCTCTGGGGCCAACGTCCTGACTTTC. Its translation: CASTGLPASSGANVLTF.

This chain joins TRBV20-1 and TRBJ2-3; either TRBD1 or TRBD2 may fit D (5 bases each). The V and J ends lost 3 bases and 6 bases respectively, with 19 bases between them. CDR3 length: 15 residues. Germline assignment: CDR1 DFQATT and CDR2 SNEGSKA (reference sequence). The CDR3 spells CSARMGTIQTDTQYF. The CDR3 DNA reads TGCAGTGCTAGGATGGGGACGATACAGACTGATACGCAGTATTTT.

In its sample, this clonotype was seen many times. J is TRBJ2-2 and V is TRBV12-3 or TRBV12-4, with 7 bases matching TRBD1. This CDR3 spans 14 amino acids. J gave up 7 bases and V 6 bases, and 8 bases lay outside the gene matches. The CDR3 coding sequence is TGTGCCAGCAGCCCCCTACAGGGGAACGGGGAGCTGTTTTTT. Protein sequence: CASSPLQGNGELFF.

V is TRBV2 and J is TRBJ1-5; D gene unclear. V was cut by 4 bases and J by 5 bases, with 6 bases left in between. There are 12 residues in the CDR3. Germline values: CDR1 SNHLY, CDR2 FYNNEI. The CDR3 DNA is TGTGCCAGCAGTGCCGACTATCAGCCCCAGCATTTT. Its translation is CASSADYQPQHF.

In regard to this clonotype: Given a much more abundant clone one base away, this may be a read error. The rearrangement uses TRBV6-2 or TRBV6-3 and TRBJ1-1; D gene uncertain. The V gene's germline CDR1 is MNHEY and CDR2 SVGEGT. The V end lost 5 bases, the J end lost 2 bases, and 9 bases lay between the germline ends. The CDR3 runs to 13 residues. The CDR3 loop reads CASSRSINTEAFF. DNA of the CDR3: TGTGCCAGCAGTCGATCCATTAACACTGAAGCTTTCTTT.

The chain couples TRBV20-1 to TRBJ2-3; D ambiguous. Deletions cut 6 bases from V and 0 bases from J, with 13 bases between. The CDR3 runs 14 residues. Germline CDR1 and CDR2: DFQATT and SNEGSKA (reference sequence). CDR3 region: CSAKTSTSTDTQYF. The DNA of the CDR3 is TGCAGTGCAAAGACATCAACTAGCACAGATACGCAGTATTTT.

Turning to this clonotype: This may be a read error, as it is one base from a much larger clone. The chain recombines TRBV6-2 or TRBV6-3 with TRBJ2-1; 7 bases line up with TRBD1. Judging by the DNA end, TRBJ2-7 fits better; the J call may be wrong. Germline CDR1 MNHEY, CDR2 SVGEGT. The CDR3 sequence is 18 residues long. The CDR3 region has the DNA TGTGCCAGCAGTTACTCGATAAAGGGGACAGCGGTTTACAATGAGCAGTACTTC. Its protein is CASSYSIKGTAVYNEQYF.

This clonotype was recorded at least ten times. The chain couples TRBV20-1 to TRBJ1-1; 8 positions agree with TRBD1. The CDR3 extends over 15 amino acids. The ends lost 5 bases at V and 4 bases at J; junction bases unmatched: 12. The germline gives CDR1 DFQATT, CDR2 SNEGSKA (reference sequence). This CDR3 reads CSAGPGQGLSTEAFF. In DNA, the CDR3 is TGCAGTGCTGGCCCCGGACAGGGACTGAGCACTGAAGCTTTCTTT.